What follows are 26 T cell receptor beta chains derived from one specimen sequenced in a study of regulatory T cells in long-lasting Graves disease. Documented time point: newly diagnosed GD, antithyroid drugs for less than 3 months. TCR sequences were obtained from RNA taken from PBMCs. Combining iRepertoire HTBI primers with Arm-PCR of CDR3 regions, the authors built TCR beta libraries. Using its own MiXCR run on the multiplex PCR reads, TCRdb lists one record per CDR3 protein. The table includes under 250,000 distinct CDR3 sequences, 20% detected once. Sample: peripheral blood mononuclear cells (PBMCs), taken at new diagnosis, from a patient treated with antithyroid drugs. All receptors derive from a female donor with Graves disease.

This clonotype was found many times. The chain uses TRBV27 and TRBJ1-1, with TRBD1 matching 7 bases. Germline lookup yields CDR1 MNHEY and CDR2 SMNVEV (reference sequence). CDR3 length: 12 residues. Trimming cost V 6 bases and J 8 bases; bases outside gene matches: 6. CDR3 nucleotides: TGTGCCAGCAGGGCCGGGACAGTCGAAGCTTTCTTT. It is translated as CASRAGTVEAFF.

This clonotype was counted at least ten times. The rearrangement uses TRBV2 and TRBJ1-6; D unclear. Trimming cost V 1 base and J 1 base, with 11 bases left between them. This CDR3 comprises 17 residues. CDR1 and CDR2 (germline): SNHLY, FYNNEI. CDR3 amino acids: CASSEVAKRSYNSPLHF. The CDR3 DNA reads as TGTGCCAGCAGTGAAGTCGCCAAGCGGTCCTATAATTCACCCCTCCACTTT.

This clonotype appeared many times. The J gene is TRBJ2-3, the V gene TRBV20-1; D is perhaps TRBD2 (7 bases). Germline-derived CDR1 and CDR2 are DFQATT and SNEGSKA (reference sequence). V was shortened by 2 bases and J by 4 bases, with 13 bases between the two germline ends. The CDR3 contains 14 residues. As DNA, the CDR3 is TGCAGTGCTAGAATTGGGGGGGGCGCAGATACGCAGTATTTT. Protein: CSARIGGGADTQYF.

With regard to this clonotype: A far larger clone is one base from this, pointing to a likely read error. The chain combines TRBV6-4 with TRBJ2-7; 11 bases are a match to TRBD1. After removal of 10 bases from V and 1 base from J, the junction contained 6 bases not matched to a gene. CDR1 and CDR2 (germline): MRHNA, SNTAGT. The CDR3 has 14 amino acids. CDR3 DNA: TGTGCCACCGGAGGGACAGGGGGATCCTACGAGCAGTACTTC. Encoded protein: CATGGTGGSYEQYF.

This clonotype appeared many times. The CDR3 DNA reads as TGTGCCTGGAGTGTATATAACTATGGCTACACCTTC. Encoded protein: CAWSVYNYGYTF. This chain joins TRBV30 and TRBJ1-2; D gene ambiguous. V was trimmed by 0 bases and J by 1 base, leaving 3 bases between them. CDR3 length: 12 residues. Germline loops: CDR1 GTSNPN, CDR2 SVGIG (reference sequence).

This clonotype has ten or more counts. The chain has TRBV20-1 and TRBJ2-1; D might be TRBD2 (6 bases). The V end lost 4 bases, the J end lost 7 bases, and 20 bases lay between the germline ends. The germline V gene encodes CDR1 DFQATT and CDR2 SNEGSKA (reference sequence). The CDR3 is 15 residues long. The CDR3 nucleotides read TGCAGTGCTAAAGAAGGGGCTAGCGCGCATAATGAGCAGTTCTTC. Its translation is CSAKEGASAHNEQFF.

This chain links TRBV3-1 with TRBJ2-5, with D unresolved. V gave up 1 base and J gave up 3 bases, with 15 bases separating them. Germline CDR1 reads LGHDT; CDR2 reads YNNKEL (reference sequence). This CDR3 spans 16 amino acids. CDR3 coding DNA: TGTGCCAGCAGCCAAGCCCGACTCAGCCTAGAAGAGACCCAGTACTTC. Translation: CASSQARLSLEETQYF.

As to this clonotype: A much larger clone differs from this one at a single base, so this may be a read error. CDR3 nucleotides: TGTGCCAGCGGCCGGGCGGTGACGGAGACCCAGTACTTC. Protein product: CASGRAVTETQYF. The V gene is TRBV7-9, the J gene TRBJ2-5; D uncertain. The CDR3 is 13 amino acids. Trimming removed 8 bases at V and 5 bases at J, with 15 bases between. CDR1 is SEHNR, CDR2 FQNEAQ, per germline (reference sequence).

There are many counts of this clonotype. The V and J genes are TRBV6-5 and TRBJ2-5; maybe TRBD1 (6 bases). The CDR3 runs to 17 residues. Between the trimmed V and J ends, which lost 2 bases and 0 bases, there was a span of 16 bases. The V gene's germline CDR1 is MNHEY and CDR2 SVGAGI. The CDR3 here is CASSYGTPMGYQETQYF. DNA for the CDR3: TGTGCCAGCAGTTACGGGACACCAATGGGGTACCAAGAGACCCAGTACTTC.

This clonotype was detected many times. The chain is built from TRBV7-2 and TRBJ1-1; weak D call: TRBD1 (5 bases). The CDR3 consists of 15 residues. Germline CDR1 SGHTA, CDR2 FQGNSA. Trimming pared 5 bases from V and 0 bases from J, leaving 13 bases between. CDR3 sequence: CASSPRQRMNTEAFF. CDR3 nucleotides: TGTGCCAGCAGCCCTAGACAGAGAATGAACACTGAAGCTTTCTTT.

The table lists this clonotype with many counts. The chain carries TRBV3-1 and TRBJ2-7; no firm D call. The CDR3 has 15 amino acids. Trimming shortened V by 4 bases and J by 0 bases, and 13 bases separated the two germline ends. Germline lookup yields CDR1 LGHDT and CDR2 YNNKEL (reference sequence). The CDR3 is CASSLRPDGSYEQYF. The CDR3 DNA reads TGTGCCAGCAGCCTTAGACCCGACGGCTCCTACGAGCAGTACTTC.

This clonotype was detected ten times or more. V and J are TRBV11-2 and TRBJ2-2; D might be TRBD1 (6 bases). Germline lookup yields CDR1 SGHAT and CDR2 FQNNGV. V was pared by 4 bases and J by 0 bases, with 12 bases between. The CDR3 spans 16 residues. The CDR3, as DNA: TGTGCCAGCAGCTCGACAGGACGACCGAACACCGGGGAGCTGTTTTTT. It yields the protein CASSSTGRPNTGELFF.

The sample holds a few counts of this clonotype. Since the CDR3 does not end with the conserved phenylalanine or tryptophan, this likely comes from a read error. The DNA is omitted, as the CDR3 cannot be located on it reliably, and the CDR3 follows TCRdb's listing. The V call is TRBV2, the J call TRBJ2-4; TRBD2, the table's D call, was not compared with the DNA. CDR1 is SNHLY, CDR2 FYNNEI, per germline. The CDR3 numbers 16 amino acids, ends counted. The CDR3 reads CASSEAGSREGQYFGP.

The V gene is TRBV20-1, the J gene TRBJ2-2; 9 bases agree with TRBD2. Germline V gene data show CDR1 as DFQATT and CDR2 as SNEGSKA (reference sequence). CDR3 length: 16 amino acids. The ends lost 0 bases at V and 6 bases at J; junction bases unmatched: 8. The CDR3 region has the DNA TGCAGTGCTAGAGATTTGGCTAGCGGGAATCCCGGGGAGCTGTTTTTT. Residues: CSARDLASGNPGELFF.

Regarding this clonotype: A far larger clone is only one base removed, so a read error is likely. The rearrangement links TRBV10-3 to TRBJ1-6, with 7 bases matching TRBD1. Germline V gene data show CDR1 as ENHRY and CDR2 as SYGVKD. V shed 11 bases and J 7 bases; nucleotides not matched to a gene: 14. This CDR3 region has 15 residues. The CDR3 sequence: CAGSYRGQNNSPLHF. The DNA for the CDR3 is TGTGCCGGCAGTTACAGGGGACAGAACAATTCACCCCTCCACTTT.

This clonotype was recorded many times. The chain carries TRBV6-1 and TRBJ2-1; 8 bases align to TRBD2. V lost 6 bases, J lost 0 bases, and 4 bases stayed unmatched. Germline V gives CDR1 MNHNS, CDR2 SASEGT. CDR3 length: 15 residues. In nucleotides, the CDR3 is TGTGCCAGCAGCAAAAGCGGGAGCTCCTACAATGAGCAGTTCTTC. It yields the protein CASSKSGSSYNEQFF.

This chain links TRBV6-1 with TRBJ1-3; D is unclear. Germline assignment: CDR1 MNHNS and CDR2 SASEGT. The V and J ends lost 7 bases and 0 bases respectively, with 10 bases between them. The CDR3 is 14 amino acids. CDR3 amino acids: CASNQLHSGNTIYF. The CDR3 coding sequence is TGTGCCAGCAACCAATTACACTCTGGAAACACCATATATTTT.

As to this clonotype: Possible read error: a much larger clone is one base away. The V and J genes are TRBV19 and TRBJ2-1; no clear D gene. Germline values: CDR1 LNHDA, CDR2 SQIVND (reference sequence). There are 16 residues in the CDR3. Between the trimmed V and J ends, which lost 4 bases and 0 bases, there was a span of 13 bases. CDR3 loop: CASSTEDVGSYNEQFF. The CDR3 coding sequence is TGTGCCAGTAGTACAGAGGACGTAGGCTCCTACAATGAGCAGTTCTTC.

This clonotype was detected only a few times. The CDR3 nucleotides read TGTGCCAGCAGCTTATATGGTAATTCACCCCTCCACTTT. Translated: CASSLYGNSPLHF. This chain joins TRBV7-3 and TRBJ1-6, with D unresolved. The V gene's germline CDR1 is SGHTA and CDR2 FQGTGA. Trimming took 2 bases from V and 6 from J, leaving 5 bases between them. The CDR3 totals 13 residues.

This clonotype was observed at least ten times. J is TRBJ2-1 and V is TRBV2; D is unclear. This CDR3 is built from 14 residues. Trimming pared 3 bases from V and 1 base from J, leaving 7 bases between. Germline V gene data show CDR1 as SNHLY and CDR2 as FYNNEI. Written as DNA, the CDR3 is TGTGCCAGCAGTGACGGCAGTTCCTACAATGAGCAGTTCTTC. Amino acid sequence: CASSDGSSYNEQFF.

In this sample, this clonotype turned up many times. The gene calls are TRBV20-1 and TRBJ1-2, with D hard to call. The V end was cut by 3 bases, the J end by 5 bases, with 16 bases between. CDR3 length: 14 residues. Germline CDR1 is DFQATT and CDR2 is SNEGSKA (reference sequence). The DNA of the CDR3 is TGCAGTGCTAGGATGGCCGGACGGGGATATGGCTACACCTTC. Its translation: CSARMAGRGYGYTF.

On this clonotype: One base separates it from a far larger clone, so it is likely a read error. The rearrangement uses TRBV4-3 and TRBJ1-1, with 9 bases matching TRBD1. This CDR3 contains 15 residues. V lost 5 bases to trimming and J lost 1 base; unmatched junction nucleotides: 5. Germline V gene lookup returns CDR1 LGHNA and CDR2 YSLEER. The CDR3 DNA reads TGCGCCAGCAGCTGGACGGGACAGGGGAACACTGAAGCTTTCTTT. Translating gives CASSWTGQGNTEAFF.

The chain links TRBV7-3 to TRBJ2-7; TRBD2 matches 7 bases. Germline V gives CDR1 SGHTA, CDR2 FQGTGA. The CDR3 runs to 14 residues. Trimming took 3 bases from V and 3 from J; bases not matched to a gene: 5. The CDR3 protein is CASSFAGGSYEQYF. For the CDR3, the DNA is TGTGCCAGCAGCTTTGCCGGCGGGAGCTACGAGCAGTACTTC.

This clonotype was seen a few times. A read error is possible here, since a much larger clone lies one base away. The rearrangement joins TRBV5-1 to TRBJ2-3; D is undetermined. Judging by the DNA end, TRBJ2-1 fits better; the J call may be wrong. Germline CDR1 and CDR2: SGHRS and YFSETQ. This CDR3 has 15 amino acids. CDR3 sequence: CASTLRPTLYNKQFF. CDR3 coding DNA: TGCGCCAGCACTCTCCGTCCCACGTTATACAATAAGCAGTTCTTC.

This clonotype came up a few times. The CDR3 region is CASRLGQGTPYEQYF. The CDR3, as DNA: TGTGCCAGCAGACTTGGACAGGGAACCCCCTACGAGCAGTACTTC. The chain has TRBV6-1 and TRBJ2-7, with 8 bases lining up with TRBD1. Germline V lookup: CDR1 MNHNS, CDR2 SASEGT. CDR3 length: 15 amino acids. V gave up 6 bases and J gave up 2 bases; unmatched junction bases: 9.

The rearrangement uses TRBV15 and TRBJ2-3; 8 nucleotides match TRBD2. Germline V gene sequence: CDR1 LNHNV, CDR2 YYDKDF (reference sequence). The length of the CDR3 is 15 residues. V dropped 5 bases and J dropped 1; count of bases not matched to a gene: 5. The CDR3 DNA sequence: TGTGCCACCAGCTTGAGTAGCGGGGGCACAGATACGCAGTATTTT. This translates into CATSLSSGGTDTQYF.